These 12 T cell receptor beta chains were sequenced from one sample in a study of blood T cell repertoires in COVID-19. Profiling relied on immunoSEQ multiplex PCR, and the TCRdb table lists in-frame clones only, not all of them. The sample includes 200,000 to 250,000 clones, approximately 85% of them seen just once. Sequencing used peripheral blood. These receptors all stem from a man aged 45 to 65 with COVID-19, enrolled during active disease.

The chain is built from TRBV4-2 and TRBJ2-5, with 8 bases fitting TRBD1. This CDR3 region has 15 residues. Per germline, CDR1 LGHNA and CDR2 YNFKEQ. Trimming at V came to 5 bases and at J to 5 bases, leaving 10 bases not matched to a gene. CDR3 DNA sequence: TGTGCCAGCAGCGAAGCACGGACAGGGAGGGAGACCCAGTACTTC. This encodes CASSEARTGRETQYF.

The V and J genes are TRBV28 and TRBJ2-5; TRBD1 matches at 11 bases. The trim removed 7 bases at V and 4 bases at J, leaving 5 bases unmatched. The CDR3 is made up of 14 amino acids. Germline-derived CDR1 and CDR2 are MDHEN and SYDVKM. The CDR3 coding sequence is TGTGCCAGCAAGGCAGGGACAGGGGGAGAGACCCAGTACTTC. Translating gives CASKAGTGGETQYF.

V usage is TRBV7-3 and J usage is TRBJ2-2, with TRBD2 matching 9 bases. The germline V gene encodes CDR1 SGHTA and CDR2 FQGTGA. After removal of 3 bases from V and 5 bases from J, the junction contained 7 bases not matched to a gene. The CDR3 is 16 amino acids. CDR3 nucleotide sequence: TGTGCCAGCAGCTTGAACGGACTAGCGAGGACCGGGGAGCTGTTTTTT. It is translated as CASSLNGLARTGELFF.

J is TRBJ1-2 and V is TRBV9; maybe TRBD1 (6 bases). Trimming removed 4 bases from V and 2 bases from J, with 12 bases in between. The CDR3 sequence is 14 residues long. Per germline, CDR1 SGDLS and CDR2 YYNGEE. The chain's CDR3 is CASSPSQGNYGYTF. CDR3 in DNA: TGTGCCAGCAGCCCCAGCCAGGGGAACTATGGCTACACCTTC.

The chain links TRBV28 to TRBJ2-4, with unresolved D. V gave up 5 bases and J gave up 8 bases, with 16 bases separating them. CDR1 is MDHEN and CDR2 is SYDVKM in the germline V gene. This CDR3 comprises 14 residues. The CDR3 DNA reads TGTGCCAGCAGTCAGACAATGGTGTTGGACATTCAGTACTTC. It codes for CASSQTMVLDIQYF.

The chain has TRBV4-2 and TRBJ2-5; 7 bases fit TRBD2. The CDR3 is made up of 14 amino acids. Germline trimming cut 4 bases from V and 5 bases from J; bases unmatched to any gene: 7. Germline V gene data show CDR1 as LGHNA and CDR2 as YNFKEQ. CDR3 amino acids: CASSRGGSAETQYF. In DNA form, the CDR3 reads TGTGCCAGCAGCCGGGGGGGGTCCGCCGAGACCCAGTACTTC.

The chain uses TRBV5-1 and TRBJ2-7, with 7 bases that match TRBD1. J gave up 4 bases and V 5 bases, and 9 bases lay outside the gene matches. CDR3 size: 14 residues. Germline CDR1 SGHRS, CDR2 YFSETQ. The CDR3 nucleotides are TGCGCCAGCAGTCAGAGGACAGGCCCTTACGAGCAGTACTTC. Residues: CASSQRTGPYEQYF.

The chain combines TRBV6-5 with TRBJ1-3, with a weak D call TRBD1 (5 bases). Trimming took off 9 bases at V and 1 base at J, with 13 bases between the two ends. The germline gives CDR1 MNHEY, CDR2 SVGAGI. The CDR3 totals 14 residues. For the CDR3, the DNA is TGTGCCAGTAAGGCGGGGGTTTCTGGAAACACCATATATTTT. It codes for CASKAGVSGNTIYF.

The chain has TRBV6-2 or TRBV6-3 and TRBJ2-3; 10 bases line up with TRBD2. The ends lost 0 bases at V and 6 bases at J; junction bases unmatched: 12. The CDR3 spans 18 residues. Germline lookup yields CDR1 MNHEY and CDR2 SVGEGT. The CDR3: CASSYSKSGGARRDTQYF. The DNA for the CDR3 is TGTGCCAGCAGTTACTCGAAAAGCGGGGGGGCCCGACGGGATACGCAGTATTTT.

The chain recombines TRBV3-1 (or the pseudogene TRBV3-2) with TRBJ1-2, with 9 nucleotides matching TRBD1. The CDR3 length is 15 residues. The junction had 2 bases not matched to a gene; V was cut back by 2 bases and J by 1 base. Germline CDR1 LGHDT, CDR2 YNNKEL (reference sequence). The CDR3 nucleotides are TGTGCCAGCAGCCAAACGGGACAGGGTAACTATGGCTACACCTTC. It specifies CASSQTGQGNYGYTF.

The rearrangement uses TRBV5-1 and TRBJ2-3; 13 positions agree with TRBD2. The CDR3 runs 16 residues. Germline-derived CDR1 and CDR2 are SGHRS and YFSETQ. V shed 4 bases and J 1 base; nucleotides not matched to a gene: 3. Here the CDR3 reads CASSPGTSGGTDTQYF. CDR3 in DNA: TGCGCCAGCAGCCCGGGGACTAGCGGGGGCACAGATACGCAGTATTTT.

V is TRBV9 and J is TRBJ1-6, with D perhaps matching TRBD1 (5 bases). V was pared by 3 bases and J by 3 bases, with 13 bases between. The CDR3 loop spans 16 amino acids. Germline CDR1 is SGDLS and CDR2 is YYNGEE. CDR3 DNA: TGTGCCAGCAGCGCTGACCCGGGGGGCTATAATTCACCCCTCCACTTT. This translates into CASSADPGGYNSPLHF.